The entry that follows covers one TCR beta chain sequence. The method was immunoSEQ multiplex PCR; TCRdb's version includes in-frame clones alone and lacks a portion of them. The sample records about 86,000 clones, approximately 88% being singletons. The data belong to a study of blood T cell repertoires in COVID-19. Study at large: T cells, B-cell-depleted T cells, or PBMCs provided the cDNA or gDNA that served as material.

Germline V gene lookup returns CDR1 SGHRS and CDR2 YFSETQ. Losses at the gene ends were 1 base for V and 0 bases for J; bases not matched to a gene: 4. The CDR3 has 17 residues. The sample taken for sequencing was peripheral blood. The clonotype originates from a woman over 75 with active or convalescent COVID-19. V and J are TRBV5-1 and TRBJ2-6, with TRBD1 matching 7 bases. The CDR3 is CASSLLGQASGANVLTF. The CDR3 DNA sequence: TGCGCCAGCAGCTTGCTCGGACAGGCCTCTGGGGCCAACGTCCTGACTTTC.